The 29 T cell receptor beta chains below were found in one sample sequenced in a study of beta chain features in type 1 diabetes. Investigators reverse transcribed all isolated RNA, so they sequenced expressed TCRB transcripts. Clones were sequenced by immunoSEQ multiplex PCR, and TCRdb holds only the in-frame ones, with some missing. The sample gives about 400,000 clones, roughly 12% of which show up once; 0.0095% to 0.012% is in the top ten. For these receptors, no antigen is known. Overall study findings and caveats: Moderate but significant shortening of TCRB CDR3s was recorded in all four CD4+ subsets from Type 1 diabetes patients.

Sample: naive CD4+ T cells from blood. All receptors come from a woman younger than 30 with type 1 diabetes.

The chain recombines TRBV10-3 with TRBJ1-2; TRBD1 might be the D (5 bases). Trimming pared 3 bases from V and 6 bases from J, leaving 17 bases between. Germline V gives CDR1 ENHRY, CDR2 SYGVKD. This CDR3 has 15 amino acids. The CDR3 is CAISEPSAGKDGYTF. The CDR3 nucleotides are TGTGCCATCAGTGAACCAAGCGCAGGGAAGGATGGCTACACCTTC.

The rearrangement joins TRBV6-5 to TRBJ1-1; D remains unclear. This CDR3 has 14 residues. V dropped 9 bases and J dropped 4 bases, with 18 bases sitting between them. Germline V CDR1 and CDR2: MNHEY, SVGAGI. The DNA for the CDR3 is TGTGCCAGTTTTCCCCTCCAGGTTGCCACTGAAGCTTTCTTT. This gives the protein CASFPLQVATEAFF.

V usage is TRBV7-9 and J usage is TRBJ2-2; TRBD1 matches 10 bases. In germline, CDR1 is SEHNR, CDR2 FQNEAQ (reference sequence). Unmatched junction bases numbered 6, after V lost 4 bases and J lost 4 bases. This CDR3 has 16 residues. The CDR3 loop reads CASSSRQGAFTGELFF. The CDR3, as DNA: TGTGCCAGCAGCTCACGACAGGGGGCGTTCACCGGGGAGCTGTTTTTT. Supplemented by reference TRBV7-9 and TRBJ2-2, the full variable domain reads DTGVSQNPRHKITKRGQNVTFRCDPISEHNRLYWYRQTLGQGPEFLTYFQNEAQLEKSRLLSDRFSAERPKGSFSTLEIQRTEQGDSAMYLCASSSRQGAFTGELFFGEGSRLTVL.

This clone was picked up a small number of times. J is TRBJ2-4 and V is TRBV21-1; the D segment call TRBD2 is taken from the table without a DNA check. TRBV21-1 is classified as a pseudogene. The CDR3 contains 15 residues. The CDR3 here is CASSPRGLAKNIQYF. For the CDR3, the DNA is TGTGCCAGCAGCCCCCGGGGACTTGCCAAAAACATTCAGTACTTC.

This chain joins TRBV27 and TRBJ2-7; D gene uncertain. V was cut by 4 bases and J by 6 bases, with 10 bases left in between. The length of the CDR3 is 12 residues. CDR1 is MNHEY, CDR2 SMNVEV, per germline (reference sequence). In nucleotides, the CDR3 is TGTGCCAGCAGTTCGCCCAACATCGAGCAGTACTTC. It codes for CASSSPNIEQYF.

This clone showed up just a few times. CDR3 region: CASSYSGSGYNEQFF. The CDR3 nucleotides read TGTGCCAGCAGTTACTCGGGTAGCGGCTACAATGAGCAGTTCTTC. V and J are TRBV6-5 and TRBJ2-1, with D perhaps matching TRBD2 (6 bases). The V and J ends lost 0 bases and 3 bases respectively, with 9 bases between them. Looked up from germline, CDR1 is MNHEY and CDR2 is SVGAGI. The CDR3 is 15 residues long.

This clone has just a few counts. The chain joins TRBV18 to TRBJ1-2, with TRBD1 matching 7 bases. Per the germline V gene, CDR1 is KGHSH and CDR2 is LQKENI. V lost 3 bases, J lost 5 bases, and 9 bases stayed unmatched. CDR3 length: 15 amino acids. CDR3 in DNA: TGTGCCAGCTCACCCGAGGGGGCACTCCTGTATGGCTACACCTTC. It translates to CASSPEGALLYGYTF.

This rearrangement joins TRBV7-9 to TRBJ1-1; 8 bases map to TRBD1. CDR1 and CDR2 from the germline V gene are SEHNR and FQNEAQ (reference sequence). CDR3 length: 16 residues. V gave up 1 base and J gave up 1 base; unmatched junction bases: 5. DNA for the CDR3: TGTGCCAGCAGCTTAGGGCCGGGACAGGCGAACACTGAAGCTTTCTTT. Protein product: CASSLGPGQANTEAFF.

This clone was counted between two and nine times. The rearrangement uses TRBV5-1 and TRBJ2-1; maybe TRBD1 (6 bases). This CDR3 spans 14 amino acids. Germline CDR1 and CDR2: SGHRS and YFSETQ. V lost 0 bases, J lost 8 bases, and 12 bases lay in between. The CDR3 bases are TGCGCCAGCAGCTTGGACAGGGCGGCGGATGAGCAGTTCTTC. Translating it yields CASSLDRAADEQFF.

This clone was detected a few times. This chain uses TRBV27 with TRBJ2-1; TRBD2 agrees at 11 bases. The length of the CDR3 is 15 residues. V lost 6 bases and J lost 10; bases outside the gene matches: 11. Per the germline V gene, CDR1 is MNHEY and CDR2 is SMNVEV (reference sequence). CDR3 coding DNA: TGTGCCAGCAGGAGGAAAACTAGCGGGAGAGAGGAGCAGTTCTTC. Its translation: CASRRKTSGREEQFF.

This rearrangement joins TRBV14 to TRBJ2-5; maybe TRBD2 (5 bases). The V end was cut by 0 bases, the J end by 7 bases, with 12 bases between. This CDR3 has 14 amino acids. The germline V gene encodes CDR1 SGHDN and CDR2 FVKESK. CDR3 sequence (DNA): TGTGCCAGCAGCCAAGATTCGGCGGGCGTGACCCAGTACTTC. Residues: CASSQDSAGVTQYF.

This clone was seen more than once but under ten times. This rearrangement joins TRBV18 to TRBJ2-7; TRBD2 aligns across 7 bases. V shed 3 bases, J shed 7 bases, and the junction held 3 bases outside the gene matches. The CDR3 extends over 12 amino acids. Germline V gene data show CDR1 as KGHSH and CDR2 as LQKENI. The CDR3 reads CASSPGGDEQYF. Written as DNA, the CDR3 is TGTGCCAGCTCACCGGGAGGGGATGAGCAGTACTTC.

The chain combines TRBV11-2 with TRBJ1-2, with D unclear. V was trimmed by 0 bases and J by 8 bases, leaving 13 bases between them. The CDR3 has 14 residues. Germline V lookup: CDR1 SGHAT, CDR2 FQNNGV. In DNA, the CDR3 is TGTGCCAGCAGCTTAGATCAGTACAAGCGGGGCTACACCTTC. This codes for CASSLDQYKRGYTF.

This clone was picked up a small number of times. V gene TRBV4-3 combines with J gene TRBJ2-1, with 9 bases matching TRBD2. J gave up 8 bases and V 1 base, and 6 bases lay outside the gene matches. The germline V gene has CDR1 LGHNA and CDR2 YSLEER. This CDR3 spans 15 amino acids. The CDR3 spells CASSQVSAGGHEQFF. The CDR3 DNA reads TGCGCCAGCAGCCAAGTTAGTGCGGGGGGGCATGAGCAGTTCTTC.

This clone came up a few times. CDR3 sequence: CASSRMPGQLNEKLFF. In nucleotides, the CDR3 is TGTGCCAGCAGCCGGATGCCGGGACAGTTAAATGAAAAACTGTTTTTT. The rearrangement joins TRBV7-9 to TRBJ1-4; TRBD1 matches 7 bases. The V gene end was trimmed by 5 bases and the J gene end by 5 bases; junction bases not matched to a gene: 11. The length of the CDR3 is 16 residues. The germline V gene has CDR1 SEHNR and CDR2 FQNEAQ (reference sequence).

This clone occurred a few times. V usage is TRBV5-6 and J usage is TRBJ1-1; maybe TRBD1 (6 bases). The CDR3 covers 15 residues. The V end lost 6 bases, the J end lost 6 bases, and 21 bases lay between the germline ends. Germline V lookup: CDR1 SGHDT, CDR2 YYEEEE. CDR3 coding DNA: TGTGCCAGCATCTACACAGGGATTCTACACGCTGAAGCTTTCTTT. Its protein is CASIYTGILHAEAFF.

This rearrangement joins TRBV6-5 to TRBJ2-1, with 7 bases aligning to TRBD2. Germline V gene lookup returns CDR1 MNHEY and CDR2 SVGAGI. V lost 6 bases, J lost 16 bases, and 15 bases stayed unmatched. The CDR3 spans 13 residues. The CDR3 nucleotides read TGTGCCAGCAGCCGGGGGGTTTCGGGTAGTGATTTCTTC. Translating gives CASSRGVSGSDFF.

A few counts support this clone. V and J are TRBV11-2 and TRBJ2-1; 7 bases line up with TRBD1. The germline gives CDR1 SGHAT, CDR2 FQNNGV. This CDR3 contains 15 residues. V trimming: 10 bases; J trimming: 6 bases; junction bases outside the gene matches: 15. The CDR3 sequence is CATASLQGSGNEQFF. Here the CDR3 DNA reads TGTGCCACCGCATCTTTACAGGGGTCGGGCAATGAGCAGTTCTTC.

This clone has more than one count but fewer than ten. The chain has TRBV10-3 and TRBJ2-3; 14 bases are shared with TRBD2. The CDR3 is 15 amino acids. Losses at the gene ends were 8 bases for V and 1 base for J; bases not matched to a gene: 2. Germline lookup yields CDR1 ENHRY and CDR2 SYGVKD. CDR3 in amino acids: CAIGGLAGGTDTQYF. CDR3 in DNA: TGTGCCATCGGGGGACTAGCGGGGGGCACAGATACGCAGTATTTT.

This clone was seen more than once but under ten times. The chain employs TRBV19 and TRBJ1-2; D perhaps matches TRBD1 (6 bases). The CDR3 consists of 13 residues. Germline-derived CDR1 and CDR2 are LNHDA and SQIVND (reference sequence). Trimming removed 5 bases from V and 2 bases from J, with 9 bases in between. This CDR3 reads CASSAQGNYGYTF. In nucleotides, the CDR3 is TGTGCCAGTAGTGCCCAGGGGAACTATGGCTACACCTTC.

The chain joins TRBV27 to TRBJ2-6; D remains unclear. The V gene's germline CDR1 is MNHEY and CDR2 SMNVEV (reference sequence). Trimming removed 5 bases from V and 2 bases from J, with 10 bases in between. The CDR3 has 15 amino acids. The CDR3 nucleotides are TGTGCCAGCAGTAAACACAGCACTGGGGCCAACGTCCTGACTTTC. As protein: CASSKHSTGANVLTF.

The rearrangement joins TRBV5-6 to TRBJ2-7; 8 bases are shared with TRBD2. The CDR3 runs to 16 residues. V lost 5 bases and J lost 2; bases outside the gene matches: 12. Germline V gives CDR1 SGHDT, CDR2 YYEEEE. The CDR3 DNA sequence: TGTGCCAGCAGTCGGGCGGGCGGGAGGACTACCTACGAGCAGTACTTC. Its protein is CASSRAGGRTTYEQYF. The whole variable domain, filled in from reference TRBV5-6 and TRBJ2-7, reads DAGVTQSPTHLIKTRGQQVTLRCSPKSGHDTVSWYQQALGQGPQFIFQYYEEEERQRGNFPDRFSGHQFPNYSSELNVNALLLGDSALYLCASSRAGGRTTYEQYFGPGTRLTVT.

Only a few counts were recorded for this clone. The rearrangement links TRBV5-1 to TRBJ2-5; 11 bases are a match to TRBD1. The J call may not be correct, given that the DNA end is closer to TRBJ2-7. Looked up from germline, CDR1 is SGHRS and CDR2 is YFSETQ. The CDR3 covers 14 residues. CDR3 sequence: CASSSGTGGLEQYF. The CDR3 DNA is TGCGCCAGCAGCTCAGGGACAGGGGGGCTCGAGCAGTACTTC.

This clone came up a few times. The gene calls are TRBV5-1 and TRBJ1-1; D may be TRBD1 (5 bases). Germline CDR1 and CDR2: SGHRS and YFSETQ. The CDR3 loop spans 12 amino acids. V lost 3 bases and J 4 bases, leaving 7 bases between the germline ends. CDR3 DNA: TGCGCCAGCAGCTCCCAGGGCACTGAAGCTTTCTTT. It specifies CASSSQGTEAFF.

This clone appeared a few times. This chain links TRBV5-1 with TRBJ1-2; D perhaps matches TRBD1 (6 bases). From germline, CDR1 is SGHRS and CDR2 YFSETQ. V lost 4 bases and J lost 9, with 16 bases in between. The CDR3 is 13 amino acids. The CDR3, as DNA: TGCGCCAGCAGCGCCGGCCGGGACACAAGCTACACCTTC. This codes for CASSAGRDTSYTF.

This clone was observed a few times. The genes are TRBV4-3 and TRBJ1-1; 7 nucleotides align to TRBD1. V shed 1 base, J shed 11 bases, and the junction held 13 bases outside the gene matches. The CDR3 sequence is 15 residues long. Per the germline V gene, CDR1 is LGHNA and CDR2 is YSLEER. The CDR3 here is CASSQAGTDPFGAFF. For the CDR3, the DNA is TGCGCCAGCAGCCAAGCCGGGACAGATCCGTTCGGGGCTTTCTTT.

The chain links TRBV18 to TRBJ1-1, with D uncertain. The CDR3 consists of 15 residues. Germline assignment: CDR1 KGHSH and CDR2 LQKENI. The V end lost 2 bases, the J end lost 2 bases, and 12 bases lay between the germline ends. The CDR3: CASSPVNGVNTEAFF. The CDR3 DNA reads TGTGCCAGCTCACCAGTTAACGGGGTTAACACTGAAGCTTTCTTT.

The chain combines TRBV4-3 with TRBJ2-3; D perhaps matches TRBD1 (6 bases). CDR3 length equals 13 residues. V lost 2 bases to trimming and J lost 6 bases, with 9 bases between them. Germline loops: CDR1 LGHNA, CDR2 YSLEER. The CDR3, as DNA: TGCGCCAGCAGCCAAAACAGGGTGGATACGCAGTATTTT. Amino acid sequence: CASSQNRVDTQYF.

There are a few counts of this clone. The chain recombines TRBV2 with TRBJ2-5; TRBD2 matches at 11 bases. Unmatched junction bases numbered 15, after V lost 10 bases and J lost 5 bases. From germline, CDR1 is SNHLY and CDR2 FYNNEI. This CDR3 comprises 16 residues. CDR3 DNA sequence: TGTGCCATCGAGACGACTAGCGGGGAACGTGGTGAGACCCAGTACTTC. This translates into CAIETTSGERGETQYF. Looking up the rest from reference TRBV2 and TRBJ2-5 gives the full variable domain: EPEVTQTPSHQVTQMGQEVILRCVPISNHLYFYWYRQILGQKVEFLVSFYNNEISEKSEIFDDQFSVERPDGSNFTLKIRSTKLEDSAMYFCAIETTSGERGETQYFGPGTRLLVL.